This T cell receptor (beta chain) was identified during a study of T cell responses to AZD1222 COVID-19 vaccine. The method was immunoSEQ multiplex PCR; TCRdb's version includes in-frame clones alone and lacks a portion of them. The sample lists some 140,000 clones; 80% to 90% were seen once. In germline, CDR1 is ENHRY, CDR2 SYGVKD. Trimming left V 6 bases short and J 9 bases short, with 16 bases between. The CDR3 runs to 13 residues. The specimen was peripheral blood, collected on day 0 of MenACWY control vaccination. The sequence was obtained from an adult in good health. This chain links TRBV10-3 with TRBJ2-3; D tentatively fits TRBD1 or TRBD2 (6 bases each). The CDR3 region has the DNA TGTGCCATCAGCGATACCGGAGGGGGAACGCAGTATTTT. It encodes CAISDTGGGTQYF.